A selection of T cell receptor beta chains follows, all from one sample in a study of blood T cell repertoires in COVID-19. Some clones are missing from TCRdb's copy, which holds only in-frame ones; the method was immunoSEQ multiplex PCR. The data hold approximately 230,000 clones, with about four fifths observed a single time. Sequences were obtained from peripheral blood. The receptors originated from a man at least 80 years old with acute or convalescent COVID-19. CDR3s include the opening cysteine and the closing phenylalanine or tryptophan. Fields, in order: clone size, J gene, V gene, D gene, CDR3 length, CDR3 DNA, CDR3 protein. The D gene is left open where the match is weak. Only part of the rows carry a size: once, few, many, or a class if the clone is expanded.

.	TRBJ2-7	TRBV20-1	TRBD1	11	TGCAGTGCCCGGACAGGTTACGAGCAGTACTTC	CSARTGYEQYF
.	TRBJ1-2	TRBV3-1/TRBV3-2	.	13	TGTGCCAGCAGCCAGGCAGGGCTCGGAGGCTACACCTTC	CASSQAGLGGYTF
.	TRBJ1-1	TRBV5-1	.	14	TGCGCCAGCAGCTTGGTGGGGAGGAACACTGAAGCTTTCTTT	CASSLVGRNTEAFF
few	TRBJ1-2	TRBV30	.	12	TGTGCCTGGAGTCTCAGGACATATGGCTACACCTTC	CAWSLRTYGYTF
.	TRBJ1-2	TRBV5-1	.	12	TGCGCCAGCAGTCCGGGTCCCTTTGGCTACACCTTC	CASSPGPFGYTF
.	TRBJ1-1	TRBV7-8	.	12	TGTGCCAGCAGCTCCTATCGGACTGAAGCTTTCTTT	CASSSYRTEAFF
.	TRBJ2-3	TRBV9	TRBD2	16	TGTGCCAGCAGCGTGGCTACGGGACTAGCGGGAGATACGCAGTATTTT	CASSVATGLAGDTQYF
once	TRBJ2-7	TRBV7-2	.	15	TGTGCCAGCAGCTACCAGGGGGGAGCCCCTTACGAGCAGTACTTC	CASSYQGGAPYEQYF
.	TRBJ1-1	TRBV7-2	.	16	TGTGCCAGCAGCTTAGTTAGCGGACGGTCGAACACTGAAGCTTTCTTT	CASSLVSGRSNTEAFF
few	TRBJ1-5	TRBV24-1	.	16	TGTGCCACCAGTGATCCGACGGCGGGTAGCAATCAGCCCCAGCATTTT	CATSDPTAGSNQPQHF
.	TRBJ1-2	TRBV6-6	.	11	TGTGCCAGCAGGCCGGACTATGGCTACACCTTC	CASRPDYGYTF
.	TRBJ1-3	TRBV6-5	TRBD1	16	TGTGCCAGCAGTTACACGAGGACAGGGAGGCGGAACACCATATATTTT	CASSYTRTGRRNTIYF
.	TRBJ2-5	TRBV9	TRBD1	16	TGTGCCAGCAGCGCCAACACCGGGACAGGGGGAGAGACCCAGTACTTC	CASSANTGTGGETQYF
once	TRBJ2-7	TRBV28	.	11	TGTGCCAGCAGCTCCTCCTACGAGCAGTACTTC	CASSSSYEQYF
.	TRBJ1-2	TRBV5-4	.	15	TGTGCCAGCAGCTTGGCAGGCGCCGCCGGCTATGGCTACACCTTC	CASSLAGAAGYGYTF
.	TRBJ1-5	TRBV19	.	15	TGTGCCAGTAGTATAATGAGGGATAGCAATCAGCCCCAGCATTTT	CASSIMRDSNQPQHF
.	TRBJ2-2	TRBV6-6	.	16	TGTGCCAGCAGTTCGGACCCAGGGACACCCACCGGGGAGCTGTTTTTT	CASSSDPGTPTGELFF
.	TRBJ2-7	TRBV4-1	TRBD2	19	TGCGCCAGCAGCCAAGAGGGTGTCGCTAGCGGGAGGGCCCGATACGAGCAGTACTTC	CASSQEGVASGRARYEQYF
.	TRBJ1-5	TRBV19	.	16	TGTGCCAGTATCTTTCGCCAGGGGCTTGCGGATCAGCCCCAGCATTTT	CASIFRQGLADQPQHF
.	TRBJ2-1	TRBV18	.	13	TGTGCCAGCTCACCAGCACACTACAATGAGCAGTTCTTC	CASSPAHYNEQFF
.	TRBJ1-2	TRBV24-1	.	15	TGTGCCACCAGTGATTCTCGGCAAGGGGCCTATGGCTACACCTTC	CATSDSRQGAYGYTF
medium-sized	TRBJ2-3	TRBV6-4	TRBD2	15	TGTGCCAGCAGTGTTAGTAGCGGGGGCCTAGATACGCAGTATTTT	CASSVSSGGLDTQYF
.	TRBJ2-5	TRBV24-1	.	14	TGTGCCACCAGTGCGGAGGGTCGGTGGGAGACCCAGTACTTC	CATSAEGRWETQYF
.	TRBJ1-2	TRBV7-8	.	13	TGTGCCAGCAGCTTAAGGGGGACCTATGGCTACACCTTC	CASSLRGTYGYTF
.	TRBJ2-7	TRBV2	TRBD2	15	TGTGCCAGCAGCCTACGGACTAGCGAGAGCTACGAGCAGTACTTC	CASSLRTSESYEQYF
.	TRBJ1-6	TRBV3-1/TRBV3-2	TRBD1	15	TGTGCCAGCAGCCACGGGGACAGGGGGCGATCACCCCTCCACTTT	CASSHGDRGRSPLHF